The T cell receptor (beta chain) under discussion was sequenced for a study of blood T cell repertoires in COVID-19. Looking at the study overall: T cells, B-cell-depleted T cells, or PBMCs supplied cDNA or gDNA.

Individuals drawn from under 30 US areas were about 18 to 95 years old. Shortly before study entry, within 2 weeks, exposed participants had met a COVID-19 case. CDR3 length: 13 amino acids. Germline assignment: CDR1 LGHDT and CDR2 YNNKEL (reference sequence). V was pared by 5 bases and J by 4 bases, with 9 bases between. Clones were sequenced by immunoSEQ multiplex PCR, and TCRdb holds only the in-frame ones, with some missing. Here the sample spans hundreds of thousands of clones, roughly 80% being singletons. This clonotype was sampled from a man in his forties or fifties who had been exposed to COVID-19. Material for sequencing was PBMCs or T cells enriched from blood (not recorded which). The chain links TRBV3-1 (or the pseudogene TRBV3-2) to TRBJ1-3, with D perhaps matching TRBD1 (6 bases). The CDR3 loop reads CASSGRGGNTIYF. The CDR3 bases are TGTGCCAGCAGCGGCAGGGGAGGAAACACCATATATTTT.